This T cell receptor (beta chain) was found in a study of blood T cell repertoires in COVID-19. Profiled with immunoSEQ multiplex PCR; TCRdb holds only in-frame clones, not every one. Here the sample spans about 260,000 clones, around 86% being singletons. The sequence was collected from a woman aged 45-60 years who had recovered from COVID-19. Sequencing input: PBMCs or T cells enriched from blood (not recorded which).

CDR3 region: CASSVKPRNTGELFF. CDR3 bases: TGTGCCAGCAGCGTTAAACCCAGGAACACCGGGGAGCTGTTTTTT. J is TRBJ2-2 and V is TRBV5-5; D call uncertain. CDR3 size: 15 residues. V lost 4 bases and J 1 base, leaving 11 bases between the germline ends. Germline V gene sequence: CDR1 SGHKS, CDR2 YYEKEE (reference sequence).